This is a list of T cell receptor beta chains from one sample in a study of human T cells and chemical hapten exposure. Each CDR3 protein gets one entry after TCRdb re-called the RACE reads with MiXCR. Here the sample spans over 300,000 distinct CDR3 sequences, approximately 5% being singletons. Sequences were derived from whole blood, sampled in connection with sensitization to the hapten diphenylcyclopropenone (DPC). The receptors were sampled from a woman in her forties or fifties with alopecia areata. Some clones in this sample may be carry-over from other donors' samples. Each CDR3 is given with its conserved first and last residue. The D gene is left open where the match is weak. Clone size appears in some rows only: once, few, many, or a class for an expanded clone.

j_call,d_call,clone_size,v_call,cdr3_aa,cdr3_nt
TRBJ2-5,-,many,TRBV29-1,CSVEAVFQETQYF,TGCAGCGTTGAAGCGGTTTTTCAAGAGACCCAGTACTTC
TRBJ2-1,TRBD1,few,TRBV27,CASSRGQGEQFF,TGTGCCAGCAGTCGGGGACAGGGAGAGCAGTTCTTC
TRBJ2-1,-,-,TRBV6-2/TRBV6-3,CATGIATYNEQFF,TGTGCCACCGGGATCGCAACCTACAATGAGCAGTTCTTC
TRBJ1-1,-,many,TRBV6-2/TRBV6-3,CASSYSVRTVNTEAFF,TGTGCCAGCAGTTACTCCGTCCGAACGGTGAACACTGAAGCTTTCTTT
TRBJ2-3,TRBD1,many,TRBV11-2,CASGKTGGSTDTQYF,TGTGCCAGCGGGAAGACAGGGGGCAGCACAGATACGCAGTATTTT
TRBJ2-3,-,many,TRBV5-1,CASIETGHSSTDTQYF,TGCGCCAGCATCGAAACAGGACATTCTAGCACAGATACGCAGTATTTT
TRBJ1-6,TRBD1,few,TRBV5-1,CASSSGTGISPLHF,TGCGCCAGCAGCTCGGGGACAGGAATCTCACCCCTCCACTTT
TRBJ2-5,-,few,TRBV6-5,CASSYSGHEETQYF,TGTGCCAGCAGTTACTCCGGACACGAAGAGACCCAGTACTTC
TRBJ1-2,TRBD1,many,TRBV7-2,CASRRKQGASDGYTF,TGTGCCAGCAGACGCAAACAGGGGGCGAGCGATGGCTACACCTTC
TRBJ1-1,-,-,TRBV6-5,CASINRAGTEAFF,TGTGCCAGCATCAACAGGGCGGGGACTGAAGCTTTCTTT
TRBJ1-5,-,few,TRBV27,CASSSGDQPQHF,TGTGCCAGCAGTAGTGGAGATCAGCCCCAGCATTTT
TRBJ2-2,-,few,TRBV24-1,CAQSYTGELFF,TGTGCCCAGTCGTACACCGGGGAGCTGTTTTTT
TRBJ1-6,-,few,TRBV28,CASTQTNSPLHF,TGTGCCAGCACCCAAACTAATTCACCCCTCCACTTT
TRBJ2-3,-,many,TRBV10-2,CASSEISTDTQYF,TGCGCCAGCAGTGAAATTAGCACAGATACGCAGTATTTT
TRBJ2-1,TRBD1,many,TRBV12-3/TRBV12-4,CASRGTGVGNEQFF,TGTGCCAGCAGGGGGACAGGGGTAGGCAATGAGCAGTTCTTC
TRBJ2-4,-,many,TRBV3-1,CASSRGQGLAKNIQYF,TGTGCCAGCAGCCGGGGACAAGGCCTAGCCAAAAACATTCAGTACTTC
TRBJ2-7,TRBD1,-,TRBV19,CASSLTGTIYEQYF,TGTGCCAGTTCCCTGACAGGGACCATCTACGAGCAGTACTTC
TRBJ2-7,-,many,TRBV9,CASSVGAPGEQYF,TGTGCCAGCAGCGTAGGGGCTCCAGGGGAGCAGTACTTC
TRBJ1-5,-,many,TRBV27,CAPQSLVSPQHF,TGTGCCCCCCAGAGTCTTGTTTCGCCCCAGCATTTT
TRBJ1-6,-,-,TRBV20-1,CSARREGNNSPLHF,TGCAGTGCCAGGAGGGAGGGAAATAATTCACCCCTCCACTTT
TRBJ2-2,-,many,TRBV6-2/TRBV6-3,CASSDTPGELFF,TGTGCCAGCAGTGACACTCCCGGGGAGCTGTTTTTT
TRBJ1-1,-,few,TRBV6-5,CASSRTRGLNTEAFF,TGTGCCAGCAGCAGAACCAGGGGACTGAACACTGAAGCTTTCTTT
TRBJ1-1,TRBD1,-,TRBV6-1,CASSEKDRGEAFF,TGTGCCAGCAGTGAAAAGGACAGGGGTGAAGCTTTCTTT
TRBJ1-2,TRBD1,few,TRBV5-5,CASSTGEDYGYTF,TGTGCCAGCAGTACAGGGGAGGACTATGGCTACACCTTC
TRBJ1-2,-,many,TRBV29-1,CSVGDFYGYTF,TGCAGCGTGGGAGACTTCTATGGCTACACCTTC
TRBJ2-1,TRBD1,many,TRBV3-1,CASSQRDRGNEQFF,TGTGCCAGCAGCCAGAGGGACAGGGGCAATGAGCAGTTCTTC
TRBJ2-7,TRBD2,many,TRBV20-1,CSARYSAGGIYEQYF,TGCAGTGCCCGGTACTCGGCGGGGGGGATCTACGAGCAGTACTTC
TRBJ2-3,TRBD2,-,TRBV10-3,CASRASGTADTQYF,TGTGCCTCGCGGGCTAGCGGGACCGCAGATACGCAGTATTTT
TRBJ1-3,-,many,TRBV7-9,CASSLATFSGNTIYF,TGTGCCAGCAGCTTAGCGACCTTCTCTGGAAACACCATATATTTT
TRBJ1-1,TRBD1,few,TRBV27,CASSSLTYRGPNTEAFF,TGTGCCAGCAGTTCCCTCACGTACAGGGGTCCTAACACTGAAGCTTTCTTT
TRBJ1-1,-,-,TRBV14,CASSQGIPFSGEAFF,TGTGCCAGCAGCCAAGGAATCCCCTTTTCGGGTGAAGCTTTCTTT
TRBJ1-5,-,-,TRBV20-1,CSARAPGNQPQHF,TGCAGTGCTAGAGCCCCGGGGAATCAGCCCCAGCATTTT
TRBJ2-2,TRBD2,many,TRBV3-1,CASSQVSGGYTGELFF,TGTGCCAGCAGCCAAGTTAGCGGGGGTTACACCGGGGAGCTGTTTTTT
TRBJ2-2,TRBD1,-,TRBV20-1,CSASGWDRGNTGELFF,TGCAGTGCTAGCGGGTGGGACAGGGGAAACACCGGGGAGCTGTTTTTT
TRBJ1-1,-,many,TRBV7-2,CASSLVGDEAFF,TGTGCCAGCAGCTTAGTAGGTGACGAAGCTTTCTTT
TRBJ2-7,-,many,TRBV20-1,CSARQSGTPSYEQYF,TGCAGTGCTAGGCAATCCGGGACACCCTCCTACGAGCAGTACTTC
TRBJ1-2,TRBD1,many,TRBV29-1,CSVTGGAGYGYTF,TGCAGCGTTACAGGGGGCGCAGGCTATGGCTACACCTTC
TRBJ2-3,TRBD1,many,TRBV7-6,CASSPMGGQGSDTQYF,TGTGCCAGCAGCCCCATGGGGGGACAGGGTTCAGATACGCAGTATTTT
TRBJ1-5,-,few,TRBV7-8,CASSRFLRSNQPQHF,TGTGCCAGCAGCCGGTTTTTGCGGAGCAATCAGCCCCAGCATTTT
TRBJ1-1,-,many,TRBV5-1,CASSLDLRGYEAFF,TGCGCCAGCAGCTTGGATTTGCGGGGGTATGAAGCTTTCTTT